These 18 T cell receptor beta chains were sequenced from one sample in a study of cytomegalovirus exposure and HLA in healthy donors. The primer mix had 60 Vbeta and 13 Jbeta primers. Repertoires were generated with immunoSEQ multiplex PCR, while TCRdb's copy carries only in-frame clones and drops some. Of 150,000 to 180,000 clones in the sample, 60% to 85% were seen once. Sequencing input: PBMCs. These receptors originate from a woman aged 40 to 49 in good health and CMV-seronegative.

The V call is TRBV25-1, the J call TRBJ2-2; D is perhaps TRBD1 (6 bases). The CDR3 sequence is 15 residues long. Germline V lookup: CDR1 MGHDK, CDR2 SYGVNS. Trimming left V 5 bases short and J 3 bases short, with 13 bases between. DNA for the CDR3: TGTGCCAGCAGTATAGAGGGGGTATACACCGGGGAGCTGTTTTTT. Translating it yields CASSIEGVYTGELFF.

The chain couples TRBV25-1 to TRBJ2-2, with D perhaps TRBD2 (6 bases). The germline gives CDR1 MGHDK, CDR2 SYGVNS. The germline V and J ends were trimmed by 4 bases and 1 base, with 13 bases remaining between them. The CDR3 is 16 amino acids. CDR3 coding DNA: TGTGCCAGCAGTGTAGAGCTGGGAGGGAACACCGGGGAGCTGTTTTTT. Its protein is CASSVELGGNTGELFF.

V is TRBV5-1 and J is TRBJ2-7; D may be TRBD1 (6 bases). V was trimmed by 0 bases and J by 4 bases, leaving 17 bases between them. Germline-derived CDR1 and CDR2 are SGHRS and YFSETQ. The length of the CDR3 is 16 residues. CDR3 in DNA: TGCGCCAGCAGCTTGGCCGCCGGGACACCAGATTACGAGCAGTACTTC. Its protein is CASSLAAGTPDYEQYF.

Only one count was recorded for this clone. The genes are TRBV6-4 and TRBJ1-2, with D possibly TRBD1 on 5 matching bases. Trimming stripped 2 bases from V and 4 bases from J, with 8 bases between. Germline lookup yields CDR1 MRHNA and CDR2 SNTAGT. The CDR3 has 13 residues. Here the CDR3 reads CASSDQGPYGYTF. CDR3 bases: TGTGCCAGCAGTGACCAGGGTCCCTATGGCTACACCTTC.

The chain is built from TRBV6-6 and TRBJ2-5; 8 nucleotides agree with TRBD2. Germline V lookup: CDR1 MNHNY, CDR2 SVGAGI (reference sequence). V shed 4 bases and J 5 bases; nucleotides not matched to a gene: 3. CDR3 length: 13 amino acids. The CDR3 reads CASSSTGGETQYF. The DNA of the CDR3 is TGTGCCAGCAGTTCTACGGGAGGGGAGACCCAGTACTTC.

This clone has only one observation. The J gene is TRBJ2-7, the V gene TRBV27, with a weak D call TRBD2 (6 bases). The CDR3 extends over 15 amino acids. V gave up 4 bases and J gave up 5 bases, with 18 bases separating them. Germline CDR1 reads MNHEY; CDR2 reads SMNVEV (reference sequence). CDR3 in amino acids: CASSSPQEGSHEQYF. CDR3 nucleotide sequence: TGTGCCAGCAGTTCGCCTCAGGAGGGATCCCACGAGCAGTACTTC.

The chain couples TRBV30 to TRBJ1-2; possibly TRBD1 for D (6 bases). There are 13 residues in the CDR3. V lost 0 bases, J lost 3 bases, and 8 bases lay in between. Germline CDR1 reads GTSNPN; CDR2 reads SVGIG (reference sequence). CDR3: CAWSVRGDYGYTF. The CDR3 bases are TGTGCCTGGAGTGTCAGGGGTGACTATGGCTACACCTTC.

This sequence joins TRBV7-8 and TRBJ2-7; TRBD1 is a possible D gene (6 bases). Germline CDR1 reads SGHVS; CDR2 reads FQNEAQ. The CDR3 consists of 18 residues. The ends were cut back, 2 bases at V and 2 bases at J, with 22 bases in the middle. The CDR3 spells CASSLMDRTDHFPYEQYF. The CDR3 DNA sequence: TGTGCCAGCAGCTTAATGGATAGGACAGACCATTTTCCCTACGAGCAGTACTTC.

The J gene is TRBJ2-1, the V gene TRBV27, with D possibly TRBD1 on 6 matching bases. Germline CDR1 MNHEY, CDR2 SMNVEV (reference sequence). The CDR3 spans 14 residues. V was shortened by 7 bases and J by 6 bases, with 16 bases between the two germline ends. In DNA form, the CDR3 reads TGTGCCAGCACTTGGGTCAGGGGCTCCAATGAGCAGTTCTTC. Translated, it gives CASTWVRGSNEQFF.

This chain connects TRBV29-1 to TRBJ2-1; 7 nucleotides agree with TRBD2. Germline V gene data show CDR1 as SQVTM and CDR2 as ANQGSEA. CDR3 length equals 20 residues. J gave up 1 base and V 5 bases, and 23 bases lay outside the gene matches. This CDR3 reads CSVLGLREGYSGVSYNEQFF. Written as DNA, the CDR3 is TGCAGCGTTCTGGGATTGAGGGAGGGATATTCTGGGGTGTCCTACAATGAGCAGTTCTTC.

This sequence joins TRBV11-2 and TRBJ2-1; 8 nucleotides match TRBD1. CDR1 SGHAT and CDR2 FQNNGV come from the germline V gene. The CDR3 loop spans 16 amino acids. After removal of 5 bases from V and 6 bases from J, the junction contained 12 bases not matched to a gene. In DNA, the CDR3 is TGTGCCAGCAGCCCAGGGCCCTCCGGACAGGGCAATGAGCAGTTCTTC. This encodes CASSPGPSGQGNEQFF.

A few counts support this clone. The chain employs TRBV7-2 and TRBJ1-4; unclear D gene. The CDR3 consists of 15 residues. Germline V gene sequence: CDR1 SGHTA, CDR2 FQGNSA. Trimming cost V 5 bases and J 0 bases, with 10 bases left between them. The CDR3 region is CASSGQIATNEKLFF. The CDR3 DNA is TGTGCCAGCAGCGGGCAAATTGCAACTAATGAAAAACTGTTTTTT.

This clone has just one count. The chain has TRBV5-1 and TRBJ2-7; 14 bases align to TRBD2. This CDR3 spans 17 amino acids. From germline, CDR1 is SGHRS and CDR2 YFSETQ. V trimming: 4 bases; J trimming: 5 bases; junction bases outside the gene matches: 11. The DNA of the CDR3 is TGCGCCAGCAGCCTGGGACTAGCGGGGGCTTGGGAGGACGAGCAGTACTTC. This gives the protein CASSLGLAGAWEDEQYF.

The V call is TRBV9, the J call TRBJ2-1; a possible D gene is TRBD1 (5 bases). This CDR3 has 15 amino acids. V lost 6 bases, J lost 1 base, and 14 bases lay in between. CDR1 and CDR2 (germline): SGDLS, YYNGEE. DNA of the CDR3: TGTGCCAGCATCCCAGGGCTAGGGTCCTACAATGAGCAGTTCTTC. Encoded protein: CASIPGLGSYNEQFF.

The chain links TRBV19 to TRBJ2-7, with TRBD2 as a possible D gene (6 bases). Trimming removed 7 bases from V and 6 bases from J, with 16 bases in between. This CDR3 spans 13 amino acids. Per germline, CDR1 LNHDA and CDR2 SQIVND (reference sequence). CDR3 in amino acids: CASNEAGHIEQYF. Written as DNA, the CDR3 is TGTGCCAGTAACGAGGCGGGGCACATCGAGCAGTACTTC.

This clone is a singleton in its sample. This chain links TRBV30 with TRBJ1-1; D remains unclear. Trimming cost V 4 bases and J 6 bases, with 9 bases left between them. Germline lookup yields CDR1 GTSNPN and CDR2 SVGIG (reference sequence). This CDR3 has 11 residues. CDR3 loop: CAWTRSSEAFF. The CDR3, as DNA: TGTGCCTGGACTAGGTCCTCTGAAGCTTTCTTT.

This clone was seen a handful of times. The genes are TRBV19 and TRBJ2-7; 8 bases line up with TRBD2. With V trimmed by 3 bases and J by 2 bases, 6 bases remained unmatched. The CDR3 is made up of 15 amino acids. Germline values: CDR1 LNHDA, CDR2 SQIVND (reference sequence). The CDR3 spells CASSIGPAGAYEQYF. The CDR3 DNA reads TGTGCCAGTAGTATCGGTCCAGCGGGGGCCTACGAGCAGTACTTC.

The CDR3 region has the DNA TGTGCCAGCAGGGGCGGGACAGGGGATGGGGAGACCCAGTACTTC. Encoded protein: CASRGGTGDGETQYF. V gene TRBV6-6 combines with J gene TRBJ2-5; 10 nucleotides line up with TRBD1. V shed 6 bases and J 5 bases; nucleotides not matched to a gene: 9. The germline gives CDR1 MNHNY, CDR2 SVGAGI (reference sequence). The CDR3 is 15 amino acids.